A selection of T cell receptor beta chains follows, all from one sample in a study of regulatory T cells in long-lasting Graves disease. From the multiplex PCR reads, TCRdb called clonotypes with MiXCR, one entry per CDR3 protein. The sample includes roughly 400,000 distinct CDR3 sequences, over 20% of them seen just once. This material consisted of peripheral blood mononuclear cells (PBMCs), taken when the disease was refractory, from a patient treated with antithyroid drugs. These receptors all come from a female donor with Graves disease. Both conserved end residues are part of each CDR3. A D gene is named only where the DNA matches it firmly. Part of the rows lack a size; the others show once, few, many or a class for expanded clones.

clone size: many
J gene: TRBJ2-2
D gene: .
CDR3 length: 15
V gene: TRBV2
CDR3 protein: CASSASGTKTGELFF
CDR3 DNA: TGTGCCAGCAGTGCCTCGGGGACAAAAACCGGGGAGCTGTTTTTT

clone size: .
J gene: TRBJ1-2
D gene: .
CDR3 length: 15
V gene: TRBV28
CDR3 protein: CASSLGDRDNYGYTF
CDR3 DNA: TGTGCCAGCAGTTTGGGTGACCGAGACAACTATGGCTACACCTTC

clone size: .
J gene: TRBJ1-1
D gene: .
CDR3 length: 14
V gene: TRBV5-1
CDR3 protein: CASSSLGGGAEAFF
CDR3 DNA: TGCGCCAGCAGCAGCCTCGGGGGGGGGGCTGAAGCTTTCTTT

clone size: few
J gene: TRBJ2-7
D gene: TRBD2
CDR3 length: 15
V gene: TRBV7-6
CDR3 protein: CASSFARGGAGEQYF
CDR3 DNA: TGTGCCAGCAGCTTCGCCCGGGGGGGGGCAGGCGAGCAGTACTTC

clone size: .
J gene: TRBJ2-1
D gene: TRBD2
CDR3 length: 16
V gene: TRBV7-3
CDR3 protein: CASSLRGGRVMDEQFF
CDR3 DNA: TGTGCCAGCAGCTTAAGAGGCGGGAGAGTTATGGATGAGCAGTTCTTC

clone size: few
J gene: TRBJ2-1
D gene: TRBD2
CDR3 length: 22
V gene: TRBV12-3/TRBV12-4
CDR3 protein: CASSSRPGLAGGILPQYNEQFF
CDR3 DNA: TGTGCCAGCAGTTCCCGCCCCGGACTAGCGGGAGGTATTCTCCCACAGTACAATGAGCAGTTCTTC

clone size: few
J gene: TRBJ2-5
D gene: .
CDR3 length: 17
V gene: TRBV4-1
CDR3 protein: CASSQDFEGFGSGTQYF
CDR3 DNA: TGCGCCAGCAGCCAAGATTTTGAAGGATTCGGCTCTGGGACCCAGTACTTC

clone size: many
J gene: TRBJ2-7
D gene: TRBD1
CDR3 length: 13
V gene: TRBV30
CDR3 protein: CAWEQGLGYEQYF
CDR3 DNA: TGTGCCTGGGAACAGGGGCTGGGATACGAGCAGTACTTC

clone size: few
J gene: TRBJ2-1
D gene: TRBD1
CDR3 length: 12
V gene: TRBV12-5
CDR3 protein: CASGSKTGGQFF
CDR3 DNA: TGTGCTAGTGGATCGAAGACAGGGGGGCAGTTCTTC

clone size: few
J gene: TRBJ2-7
D gene: .
CDR3 length: 13
V gene: TRBV20-1
CDR3 protein: CSAPGGGGNEQYF
CDR3 DNA: TGCAGTGCACCCGGAGGGGGGGGGAACGAGCAGTACTTC

clone size: .
J gene: TRBJ2-3
D gene: .
CDR3 length: 13
V gene: TRBV20-1
CDR3 protein: CSAQTTSTDTQYF
CDR3 DNA: TGCAGTGCTCAGACTACAAGCACAGATACGCAGTATTTT

clone size: .
J gene: TRBJ1-1
D gene: .
CDR3 length: 15
V gene: TRBV7-9
CDR3 protein: CASSPTGVANTEAFF
CDR3 DNA: TGTGCCAGCAGCCCTACGGGGGTAGCGAACACTGAAGCTTTCTTT

clone size: many
J gene: TRBJ1-1
D gene: .
CDR3 length: 16
V gene: TRBV15
CDR3 protein: CATSRDFGGANTEAFF
CDR3 DNA: TGTGCCACCAGCAGAGACTTCGGGGGGGCGAACACTGAAGCTTTCTTT

clone size: many
J gene: TRBJ1-2
D gene: .
CDR3 length: 12
V gene: TRBV30
CDR3 protein: CAWSTSRGGYTF
CDR3 DNA: TGTGCCTGGAGTACCTCGAGGGGGGGCTACACCTTC

clone size: many
J gene: TRBJ2-5
D gene: .
CDR3 length: 12
V gene: TRBV7-6
CDR3 protein: CASSRHQETQYF
CDR3 DNA: TGTGCCAGCAGCCGCCACCAAGAGACCCAGTACTTC

clone size: many
J gene: TRBJ2-2
D gene: TRBD1
CDR3 length: 13
V gene: TRBV20-1
CDR3 protein: CSAATGVTGELFF
CDR3 DNA: TGCAGTGCCGCCACAGGGGTCACCGGGGAGCTGTTTTTT

clone size: many
J gene: TRBJ2-4
D gene: .
CDR3 length: 15
V gene: TRBV28
CDR3 protein: CASSLGVYGKNIQYF
CDR3 DNA: TGTGCCAGCAGTTTAGGGGTTTACGGCAAAAACATTCAGTACTTC

clone size: .
J gene: TRBJ1-5
D gene: .
CDR3 length: 13
V gene: TRBV5-1
CDR3 protein: CASREGGDQPQHF
CDR3 DNA: TGCGCCAGCCGGGAGGGGGGGGATCAGCCCCAGCATTTT

clone size: .
J gene: TRBJ2-7
D gene: TRBD2
CDR3 length: 13
V gene: TRBV27
CDR3 protein: CASERERSYEQYF
CDR3 DNA: TGTGCCAGCGAGCGGGAGCGCTCCTACGAGCAGTACTTC

clone size: .
J gene: TRBJ2-2
D gene: TRBD2
CDR3 length: 17
V gene: TRBV5-8
CDR3 protein: CASSSPGLAGVAGEPFF
CDR3 DNA: TGTGCCAGCAGCTCACCGGGACTAGCGGGAGTTGCCGGGGAGCCGTTTTTT

clone size: few
J gene: TRBJ2-3
D gene: TRBD2
CDR3 length: 14
V gene: TRBV5-1
CDR3 protein: CASSSGTSADTQYF
CDR3 DNA: TGCGCCAGCAGCTCCGGGACTAGCGCAGATACGCAGTATTTT

clone size: many
J gene: TRBJ2-7
D gene: TRBD1
CDR3 length: 16
V gene: TRBV27
CDR3 protein: CASSPGTGGISYEQYF
CDR3 DNA: TGTGCCAGCAGTCCAGGGACAGGGGGCATCAGCTACGAGCAGTACTTC

clone size: many
J gene: TRBJ1-2
D gene: .
CDR3 length: 15
V gene: TRBV6-1
CDR3 protein: CASTELGGTNYGYTF
CDR3 DNA: TGTGCCAGCACCGAGTTGGGTGGGACTAACTATGGCTACACCTTC

clone size: few
J gene: TRBJ1-2
D gene: .
CDR3 length: 13
V gene: TRBV19
CDR3 protein: CASRLADNYGYTF
CDR3 DNA: TGTGCCAGTAGGTTAGCTGATAACTATGGCTACACCTTC

clone size: many
J gene: TRBJ2-6
D gene: .
CDR3 length: 13
V gene: TRBV20-1
CDR3 protein: CSAPGPGANVLTF
CDR3 DNA: TGCAGTGCTCCCGGACCTGGGGCCAACGTCCTGACTTTC

clone size: .
J gene: TRBJ2-1
D gene: .
CDR3 length: 13
V gene: TRBV11-3
CDR3 protein: CASSSYPDNEQFF
CDR3 DNA: TGTGCCAGCAGCTCCTACCCTGACAATGAGCAGTTCTTC

clone size: few
J gene: TRBJ2-7
D gene: .
CDR3 length: 13
V gene: TRBV9
CDR3 protein: CASSVDSGREQYF
CDR3 DNA: TGTGCCAGCAGCGTAGATTCAGGACGCGAGCAGTACTTC

clone size: .
J gene: TRBJ2-7
D gene: .
CDR3 length: 18
V gene: TRBV5-5
CDR3 protein: CASSLGVPTGHSTYEQYF
CDR3 DNA: TGTGCCAGCAGCTTGGGGGTCCCGACAGGTCACTCGACCTACGAGCAGTACTTC

clone size: .
J gene: TRBJ2-3
D gene: TRBD2
CDR3 length: 18
V gene: TRBV5-1
CDR3 protein: CASSLAGTSGSSADTQYF
CDR3 DNA: TGCGCCAGCAGCTTGGCCGGGACTAGCGGGAGTAGCGCAGATACGCAGTATTTT

clone size: many
J gene: TRBJ2-5
D gene: .
CDR3 length: 15
V gene: TRBV28
CDR3 protein: CASNPAGGLGETQYF
CDR3 DNA: TGTGCCAGCAACCCGGCTGGGGGGCTAGGAGAGACCCAGTACTTC

clone size: .
J gene: TRBJ1-1
D gene: TRBD1
CDR3 length: 13
V gene: TRBV20-1
CDR3 protein: CSATLGTANEAFF
CDR3 DNA: TGCAGTGCCACGTTAGGGACAGCGAATGAAGCTTTCTTT

clone size: many
J gene: TRBJ2-7
D gene: TRBD2
CDR3 length: 16
V gene: TRBV27
CDR3 protein: CASSARSGQTHNEQYF
CDR3 DNA: TGTGCCAGCAGTGCGCGTAGCGGGCAGACCCATAACGAGCAGTACTTC